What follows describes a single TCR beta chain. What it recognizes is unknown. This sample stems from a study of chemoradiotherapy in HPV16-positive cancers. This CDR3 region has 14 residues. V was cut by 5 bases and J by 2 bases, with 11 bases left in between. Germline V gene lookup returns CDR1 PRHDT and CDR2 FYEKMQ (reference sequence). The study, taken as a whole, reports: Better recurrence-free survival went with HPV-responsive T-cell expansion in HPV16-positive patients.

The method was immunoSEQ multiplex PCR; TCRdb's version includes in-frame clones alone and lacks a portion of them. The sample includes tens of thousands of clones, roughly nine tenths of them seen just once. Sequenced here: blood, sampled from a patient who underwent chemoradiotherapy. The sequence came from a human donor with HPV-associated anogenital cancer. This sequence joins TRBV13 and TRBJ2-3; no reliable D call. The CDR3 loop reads CASSRPTATDTQYF. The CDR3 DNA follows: TGTGCCAGCAGCCGGCCCACGGCCACAGATACGCAGTATTTT.